These T cell receptor beta chains were read from a single sample in a study of blood T cell repertoires in COVID-19. Libraries were prepared by immunoSEQ multiplex PCR; TCRdb keeps only in-frame clonotypes and omits some of them. The sample holds 150,000 to 200,000 clones, approximately 85% seen once. Sequencing was carried out using PBMCs or T cells enriched from blood (not recorded which). These receptors all come from a man aged 40-49 years who had recovered from COVID-19. Each CDR3 is given with its conserved first and last residue. Each record gives: J gene, D gene, clone size, V gene, CDR3 DNA, CDR3 protein. A D gene is named only where the DNA matches it firmly. Size values are once, few and many counts, or a class for expanded clones, and some rows have none.

>TRBJ1-4|-|-|TRBV7-8
TGTGCCAGCAGCTTGGAACAGAAAGATGAAAAACTGTTTTTT
CASSLEQKDEKLFF
>TRBJ2-3|-|-|TRBV11-3
TGTGCCAGCAGCTTAGGGGGCAGTAGCACAGATACGCAGTATTTT
CASSLGGSSTDTQYF
>TRBJ1-2|-|-|TRBV27
TGTGCCAGCAGTCCAACAGGACAGTTGTACTATGGCTACACCTTC
CASSPTGQLYYGYTF
>TRBJ2-7|-|-|TRBV28
TGTGCCACCATGCGGGCCTCCTGGACCTACGAGCAGTACTTC
CATMRASWTYEQYF
>TRBJ2-1|-|-|TRBV30
TGTGCCTGGAGTGTTTCAGGGTTAGCTTCGTACAATGAGCAGTTCTTC
CAWSVSGLASYNEQFF
>TRBJ2-2|-|-|TRBV3-1/TRBV3-2
TGTGCCAGCAGCCAAGTGACTAACACCGGGGAGCTGTTTTTT
CASSQVTNTGELFF
>TRBJ1-3|TRBD1|-|TRBV9
TGTGCCAGCAGCGAGGCAAGAGGGAATGTAGTCGGCACAGGGGGCTCTGGAAACACCATATATTTT
CASSEARGNVVGTGGSGNTIYF
>TRBJ1-5|TRBD1|-|TRBV3-1/TRBV3-2
TGTGCCAGCAGCCAAAGTGACAGGGAGGTCAATCAGCCCCAGCATTTT
CASSQSDREVNQPQHF
>TRBJ1-2|-|-|TRBV28
TGTGCCAGCAGTTTGGGGCAGAGAGTCTATGGCTACACCTTC
CASSLGQRVYGYTF
>TRBJ2-2|TRBD2|-|TRBV5-6
TGTGCCAGCAGTCGACTAGCGGGAATCACCGGGGAGCTGTTTTTT
CASSRLAGITGELFF
>TRBJ1-5|-|-|TRBV30
TGTGCCTGGAGTGAGGGGCGGGGTCAGCCCCAGCATTTT
CAWSEGRGQPQHF
>TRBJ2-3|TRBD2|-|TRBV6-4
TGTGCCAGCAGTATCGTAGCGGGGGGGCCAGATACGCAGTATTTT
CASSIVAGGPDTQYF
>TRBJ1-4|-|-|TRBV19
TGTGCCAGTAGCCTCCAGGACAGTCGGAAACTGTTTTTT
CASSLQDSRKLFF
>TRBJ2-1|TRBD1|-|TRBV7-6
TGTGCCAGCAGCTCCCCCGGACAGGGGGAAAATGAGCAGTTCTTC
CASSSPGQGENEQFF
>TRBJ1-2|-|-|TRBV9
TGTGCCAGCAGCGTTTCCTCACAGGGCGGTTCTGGCTACACCTTC
CASSVSSQGGSGYTF
>TRBJ1-1|-|-|TRBV7-9
TGTGCCAGCAGCCCCCGAGGGACAAGCGATGAAGCTTTCTTT
CASSPRGTSDEAFF
>TRBJ2-1|TRBD2|-|TRBV28
TGTGCCAGCCCTAAATCCGGACTAGCGGAATACAATGAGCAGTTCTTC
CASPKSGLAEYNEQFF
>TRBJ2-5|TRBD2|-|TRBV30
TGTGCCTGGTCCCCGGGACTAGCGGGGGAAGAGACCCAGTACTTC
CAWSPGLAGEETQYF
>TRBJ1-2|TRBD1|few|TRBV19
TGTGCCAGTAGTATAATTCGGGACAGGGGGGATGGCTACACCTTC
CASSIIRDRGDGYTF
>TRBJ1-1|-|-|TRBV5-1
TGCGCCAGCAGCTTTTCGCCGGGAACGAACACTGAAGCTTTCTTT
CASSFSPGTNTEAFF
>TRBJ2-3|TRBD1|once|TRBV2
TGTGCCAGCAGTTTGACAGGGGGCGGGAGCACAGATACGCAGTATTTT
CASSLTGGGSTDTQYF
>TRBJ1-5|-|-|TRBV21-1
TGTGCCAGCAGCGCTCCGTGGCCCTGGCAGGGCAATCAGCCCCAGCATTTT
CASSAPWPWQGNQPQHF
>TRBJ2-1|-|-|TRBV9
TGTGCCAGCAGCGTAGAATGGACAGCCCATGAGCAGTTCTTC
CASSVEWTAHEQFF
>TRBJ1-5|-|-|TRBV25-1
TGTGCCAGCAGTGAATCGCAAGGACTGCATGTGATGAACCAGCCCCAGCATTTT
CASSESQGLHVMNQPQHF
>TRBJ2-4|TRBD1|-|TRBV19
TGTGCCAGTAGTATCATCGGGCAGGGGGCGGAAAACATTCAGTACTTC
CASSIIGQGAENIQYF
>TRBJ1-1|TRBD1|-|TRBV27
TGTGCCAGCAGCTATATAGACAGGGCGAACACTGAAGCTTTCTTT
CASSYIDRANTEAFF
>TRBJ1-2|TRBD1|many|TRBV30
TGTGCCTGGAGGGGGACAGGGTCAAACAATGATGGCTACACCTTC
CAWRGTGSNNDGYTF
>TRBJ2-7|TRBD1|-|TRBV7-8
TGTGCCAGCAGTAACCGGGACAGGGGGCTCGAGCAGTACTTC
CASSNRDRGLEQYF
>TRBJ1-2|-|-|TRBV27
TGTGCCAGCAGTCCGCTCGACAAGCCTAGCGGCTACACCTTC
CASSPLDKPSGYTF
>TRBJ1-1|-|-|TRBV10-3
TGTGCCATCAGTGAGCTGAGGGTCCTCCAAGAAAACACTGAAGCTTTCTTT
CAISELRVLQENTEAFF
>TRBJ2-1|-|-|TRBV5-4
TGTGCCAGCAGCTTGGGTCTCTACAATGAGCAGTTCTTC
CASSLGLYNEQFF
>TRBJ2-7|-|-|TRBV7-8
TGTGCCAGCAGCTCGTGGACTCCCCCCTACGAGCAGTACTTC
CASSSWTPPYEQYF
>TRBJ2-1|TRBD1|-|TRBV18
TGTGCCAGCTCACCGGGACAGGGTATCCTCAATGAGCAGTTCTTC
CASSPGQGILNEQFF
>TRBJ1-2|-|-|TRBV23-1
TGCGCCAGCAGTCAATCCACAGACTATGGCTACACCTTC
CASSQSTDYGYTF
>TRBJ1-2|TRBD1|-|TRBV7-8
TGTGCCAGCAGCTCCCGGACAGGTGGCTATGGCTACACCTTC
CASSSRTGGYGYTF
>TRBJ2-7|-|-|TRBV28
TGTGCCAGCAGGGCTACAGGAACCTACGAGCAGTACTTC
CASRATGTYEQYF
>TRBJ1-6|TRBD1|-|TRBV5-8
TGTGCCAGCAGCTGGTTCCACCGGGACAGTAGACGTAATTCACCCCTCCACTTT
CASSWFHRDSRRNSPLHF
>TRBJ1-2|-|-|TRBV30
TGTGCCTGGACAGGAACTCGCTATGGCTACACCTTC
CAWTGTRYGYTF
>TRBJ2-1|TRBD1|-|TRBV10-1
TGCGCCAGCAGTGAGTGGGACAGGGGTAATGAGCAGTTCTTC
CASSEWDRGNEQFF
>TRBJ2-2|-|-|TRBV7-2
TGTGCCAGCAGCTTCGGACAGTCGAACACCGGGGAGCTGTTTTTT
CASSFGQSNTGELFF
>TRBJ1-6|-|-|TRBV28
TGTGCCAGCAGTGCTAGGGGTGTGGGTTCACCCCTCCACTTT
CASSARGVGSPLHF
>TRBJ1-1|-|-|TRBV9
TGTGCCAGCAGCGTAGCGGGGGGGAACATGAACACTGAAGCTTTCTTT
CASSVAGGNMNTEAFF
>TRBJ2-2|-|-|TRBV19
TGTGCCAGTAGCACCCGGGGTCAGCCAGGGGAGCTGTTTTTT
CASSTRGQPGELFF
>TRBJ2-3|TRBD2|-|TRBV19
TGTGCCAGTAGTCCTAGCGGGAGGTCAGATACGCAGTATTTT
CASSPSGRSDTQYF
>TRBJ2-1|-|once|TRBV30
TGTGCCTGTCTTGCGGGCAGCTCCTACAATGAGCAGTTCTTC
CACLAGSSYNEQFF
>TRBJ2-7|-|-|TRBV28
TGTGCCAGCAGTTTCGAGGTAGCCTACGAGCAGTACTTC
CASSFEVAYEQYF